Sequencing of this T cell receptor (beta chain) was carried out in a study of blood T cell repertoires in COVID-19 (TCRdb year 2020). About the investigation overall: Collaborator samples came from the United States, Italy and Spain and covered acute and convalescent phases of COVID-19. The material from the prospective study consisted of cDNA or gDNA derived from T cells, B-cell-depleted T cells, or PBMCs. Subjects who had been exposed to COVID-19, were actively infected with it, or had recovered from it provided the deeply sampled blood TCRbeta repertoires that made up the dataset. The repertoires were released in a freely available public database intended as a resource for research on the immune response to SARS-CoV-2. Samples were obtained from the ongoing ImmuneRACE study (first 160 participants) and from over 1,000 subjects provided by 6 global collaborators. A de-identified subject ID, COVID-19 status, age in years and sex were almost always included in the sample metadata. HLA class I and class II types, where available, came from metadata supplied by the sample provider rather than from assay-based typing. Paper-wide results and their limitations: How much clinical and demographic metadata was included differed by source and by participant, and the metadata was provided uncurated.

Note on this clone: The antigen this receptor binds is unknown. Qualities for individual bases were not recorded, and no much larger clone is one base off.

The immunoSEQ Assay, a bias-controlled multiplex PCR, was used to amplify TCRbeta CDR3 regions from genomic DNA. As for how the authors treated the data: The number of nucleated cells in each sample was estimated by amplification of reference gene primers within the assay. To quantify the absolute abundance of each unique TCRbeta CDR3 rearrangement, sequence reads were collapsed and filtered. Productive Simpson clonality was computed per sample as the square root of Simpson's diversity index over productive rearrangements. TCRdb carries this immuneACCESS record with in-frame sequences only. Its versions omit some clonotypes, under half of them owing to an unresolved V gene in the studies checked, with the rest unexplained. V and J calls and clone size are given by that table; D and trimming were obtained from the DNA. The sample includes about 140,000 clones, with 84% observed a single time. The biggest ten clones account for 5.5% of the sample.

CDR3 length: 12 amino acids, cysteine to phenylalanine. The kept DNA is CDR3 alone, 36 bases in frame from the first base. V sheds 8 bases and J sheds 2 bases, leaving 10 bases between their ends. The germline V gene gives CDR1 as LGHNA and CDR2 as YSLEER. Enrolling through a virtual design, the prospective study's participants ranged in age from roughly 18 to 95 years and lived across 24 United States geographic areas. In the prospective study, participants were assigned to cohorts based on the clinical history participants reported in a screening survey and a study questionnaire. Each participant in the prospective study had whole blood, serum and a nasopharyngeal or oropharyngeal swab collected by mobile phlebotomists. Over a roughly two-month period, participants in the prospective study had the option of providing additional blood draws and questionnaires. Before DNA extraction, blood samples from the prospective study were shipped at room temperature or frozen.

Material for sequencing was PBMCs or T cells enriched from blood (not recorded which). This clonotype was obtained from a middle-aged man with acute COVID-19. The chain joins TRBV4-3 to TRBJ2-7, with a weak D call of TRBD1 (6 bases match). The CDR3 amino acid sequence is: CASLTGAYEQYF. The DNA reads as follows: TGCGCCAGCTTGACAGGTGCCTACGAGCAGTACTTC.